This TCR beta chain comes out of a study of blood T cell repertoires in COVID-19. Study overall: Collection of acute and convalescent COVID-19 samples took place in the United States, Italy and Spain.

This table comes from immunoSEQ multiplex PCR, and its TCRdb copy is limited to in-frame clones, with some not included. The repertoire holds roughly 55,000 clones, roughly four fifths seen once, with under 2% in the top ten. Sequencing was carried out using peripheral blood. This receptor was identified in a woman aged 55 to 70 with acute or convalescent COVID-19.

The CDR3 sequence: CASSRTSGGVYNEQFF. Written as DNA, the CDR3 is TGTGCCAGCAGCAGGACTAGCGGGGGTGTCTACAATGAGCAGTTCTTC. The V and J genes are TRBV3-1 (or the pseudogene TRBV3-2) and TRBJ2-1, with 13 bases matching TRBD2. The CDR3 consists of 16 residues. V gave up 5 bases and J gave up 3 bases; unmatched junction bases: 4. Germline CDR1 LGHDT, CDR2 YNNKEL (reference sequence).